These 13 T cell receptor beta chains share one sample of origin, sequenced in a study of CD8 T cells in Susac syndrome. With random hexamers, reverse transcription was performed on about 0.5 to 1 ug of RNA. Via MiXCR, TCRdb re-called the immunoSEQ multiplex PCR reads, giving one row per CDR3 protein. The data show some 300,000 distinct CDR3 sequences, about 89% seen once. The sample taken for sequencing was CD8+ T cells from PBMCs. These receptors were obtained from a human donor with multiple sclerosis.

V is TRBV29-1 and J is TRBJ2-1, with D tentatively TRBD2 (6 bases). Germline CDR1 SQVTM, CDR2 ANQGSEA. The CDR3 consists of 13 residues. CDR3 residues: CRIVGGSYNEQFF. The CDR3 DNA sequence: TGCAGGATAGTTGGGGGGTCCTACAATGAGCAGTTCTTC.

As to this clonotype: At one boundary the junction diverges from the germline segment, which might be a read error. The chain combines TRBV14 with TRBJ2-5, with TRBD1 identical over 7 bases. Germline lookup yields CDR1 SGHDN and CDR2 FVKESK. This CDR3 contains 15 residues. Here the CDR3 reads CASSQARQGPQDLDF. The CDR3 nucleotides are TGTGCCAGCAGCCAAGCCCGACAGGGACCCCAGGATCTAGACTTC.

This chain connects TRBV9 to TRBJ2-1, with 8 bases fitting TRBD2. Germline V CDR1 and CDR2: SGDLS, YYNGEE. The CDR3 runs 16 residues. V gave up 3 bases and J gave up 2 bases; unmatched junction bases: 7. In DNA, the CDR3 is TGTGCCAGCAGCGGATTTAGCGGGGAGACCTACAATGAGCAGTTCTTC. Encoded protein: CASSGFSGETYNEQFF.

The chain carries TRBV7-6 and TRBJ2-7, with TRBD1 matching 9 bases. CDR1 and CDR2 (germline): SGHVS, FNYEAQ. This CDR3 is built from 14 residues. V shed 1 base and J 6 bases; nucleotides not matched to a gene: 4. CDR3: CASSLGQGGREQYF. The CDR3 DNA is TGTGCCAGCAGCTTAGGACAGGGGGGGCGCGAGCAGTACTTC.

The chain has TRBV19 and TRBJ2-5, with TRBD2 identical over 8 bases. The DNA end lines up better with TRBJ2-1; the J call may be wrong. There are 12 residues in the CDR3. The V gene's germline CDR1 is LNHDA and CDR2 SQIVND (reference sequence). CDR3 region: CASSPGLGDQFF. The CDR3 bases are TGTGCCAGTAGTCCGGGACTAGGGGACCAGTTCTTC.

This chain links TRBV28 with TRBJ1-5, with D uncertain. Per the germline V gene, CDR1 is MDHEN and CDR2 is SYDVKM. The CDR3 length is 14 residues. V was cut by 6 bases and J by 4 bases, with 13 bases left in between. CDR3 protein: CASSLISTNQPQHF. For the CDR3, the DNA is TGTGCCAGCAGCCTCATTTCGACAAATCAGCCCCAGCATTTT.

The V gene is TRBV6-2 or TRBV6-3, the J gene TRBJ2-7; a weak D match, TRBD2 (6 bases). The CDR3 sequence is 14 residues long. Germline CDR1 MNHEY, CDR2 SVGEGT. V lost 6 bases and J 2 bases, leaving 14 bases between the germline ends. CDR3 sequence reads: CASRVSGYTYEQYF. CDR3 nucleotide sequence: TGTGCCAGCAGAGTTAGCGGATATACCTACGAGCAGTACTTC.

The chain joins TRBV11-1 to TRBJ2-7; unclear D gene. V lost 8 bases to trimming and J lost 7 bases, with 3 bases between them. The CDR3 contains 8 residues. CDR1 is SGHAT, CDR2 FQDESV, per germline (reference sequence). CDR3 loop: CASREQYF. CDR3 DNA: TGTGCCAGCCGGGAGCAGTACTTC.

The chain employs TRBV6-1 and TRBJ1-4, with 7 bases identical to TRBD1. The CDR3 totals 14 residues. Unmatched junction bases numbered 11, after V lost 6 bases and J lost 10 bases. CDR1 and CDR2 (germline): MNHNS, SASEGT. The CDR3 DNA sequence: TGTGCCAGCAGCGCCGGGACAGAGATTGCAAAACTGTTTTTT. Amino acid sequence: CASSAGTEIAKLFF.

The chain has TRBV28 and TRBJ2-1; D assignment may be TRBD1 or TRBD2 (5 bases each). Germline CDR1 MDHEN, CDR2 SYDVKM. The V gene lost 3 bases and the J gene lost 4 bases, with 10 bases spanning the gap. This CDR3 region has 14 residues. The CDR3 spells CASSLRGAYNEQFF. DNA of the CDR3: TGTGCCAGCAGTTTGAGGGGTGCGTACAATGAGCAGTTCTTC.

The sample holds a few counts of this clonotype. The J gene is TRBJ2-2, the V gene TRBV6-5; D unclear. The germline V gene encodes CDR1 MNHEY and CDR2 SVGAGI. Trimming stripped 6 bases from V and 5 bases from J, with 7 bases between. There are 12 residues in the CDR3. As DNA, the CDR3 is TGTGCCAGCAGATATTATACCGGGGAGCTGTTTTTT. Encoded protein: CASRYYTGELFF.

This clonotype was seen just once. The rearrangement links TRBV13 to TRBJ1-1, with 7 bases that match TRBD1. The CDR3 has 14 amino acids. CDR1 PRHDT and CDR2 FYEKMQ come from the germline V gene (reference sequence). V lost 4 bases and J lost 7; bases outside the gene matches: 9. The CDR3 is CASSSPGQSFEAFF. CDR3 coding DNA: TGTGCCAGCAGCTCACCGGGACAGTCTTTTGAAGCTTTCTTT.

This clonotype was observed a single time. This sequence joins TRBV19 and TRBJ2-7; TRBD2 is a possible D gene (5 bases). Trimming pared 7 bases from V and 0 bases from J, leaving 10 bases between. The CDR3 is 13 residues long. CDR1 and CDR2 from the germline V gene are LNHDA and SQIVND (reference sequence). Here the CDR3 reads CASKPGSSYEQYF. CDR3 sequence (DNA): TGTGCCAGTAAACCGGGGAGCTCCTACGAGCAGTACTTC.